This TCR beta chain is from a study of low-dose radiotherapy and immunotherapy resistance in tumors. Study-level background: Intravenous administration to patients comprised nivolumab at 240 mg every two weeks and ipilimumab at 1 mg/kg every six weeks.

The V gene's germline CDR1 is SEHNR and CDR2 FQNEAQ (reference sequence). The CDR3 runs to 14 residues. V lost 0 bases, J lost 5 bases, and 10 bases lay in between. Time point defined: after trial treatment. The sample's treatment: LDRT plus nivolumab, ipilimumab, low-dose cyclophosphamide and aspirin (RACIN trial). Enrollment required an advanced solid tumor negative for tumor-infiltrating lymphocytes. TRAV- and TRBV-specific primers, spanning alpha and beta chains, primed first-strand cDNA. Both a constant-region primer and a V-primer adapter served to amplify TCRs across 15 to 20 PCR cycles. Each CDR3 protein gets one entry after TCRdb re-called the reads with MiXCR. The sample carries about 100,000 distinct CDR3 sequences, 20% to 25% recorded once. This clonotype was recorded many times.

The chain is built from TRBV7-9 and TRBJ1-1; no definite D call. The source material was PBMCs, sampled after low-dose radiotherapy plus immunotherapy. This TCR derives from a male donor with prostate cancer. CDR3 coding DNA: TGTGCCAGCAGCTTAGCGGTCCTTCGGACTGAAGCTTTCTTT. Its translation: CASSLAVLRTEAFF. The full variable domain, rest sourced from reference TRBV7-9 and TRBJ1-1, is DTGVSQNPRHKITKRGQNVTFRCDPISEHNRLYWYRQTLGQGPEFLTYFQNEAQLEKSRLLSDRFSAERPKGSFSTLEIQRTEQGDSAMYLCASSLAVLRTEAFFGQGTRLTVV.